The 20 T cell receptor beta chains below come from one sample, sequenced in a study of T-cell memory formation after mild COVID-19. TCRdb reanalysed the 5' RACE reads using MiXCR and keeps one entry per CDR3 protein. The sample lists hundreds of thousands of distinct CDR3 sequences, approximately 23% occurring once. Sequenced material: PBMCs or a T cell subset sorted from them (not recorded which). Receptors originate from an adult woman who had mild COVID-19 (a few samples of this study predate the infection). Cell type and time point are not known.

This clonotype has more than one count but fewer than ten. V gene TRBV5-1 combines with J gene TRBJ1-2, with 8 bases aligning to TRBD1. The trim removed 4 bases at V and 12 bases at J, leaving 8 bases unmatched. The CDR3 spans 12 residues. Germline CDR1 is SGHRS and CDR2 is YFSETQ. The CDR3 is CASSPDRAGNTF. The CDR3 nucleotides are TGCGCCAGCAGCCCGGACAGGGCGGGAAACACCTTC.

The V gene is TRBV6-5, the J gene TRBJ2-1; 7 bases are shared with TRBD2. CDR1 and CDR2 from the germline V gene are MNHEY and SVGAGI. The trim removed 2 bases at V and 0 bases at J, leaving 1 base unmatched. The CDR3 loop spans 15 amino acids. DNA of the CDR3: TGTGCCAGCAGTTACAGCGGGACCTCCTACAATGAGCAGTTCTTC. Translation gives CASSYSGTSYNEQFF.

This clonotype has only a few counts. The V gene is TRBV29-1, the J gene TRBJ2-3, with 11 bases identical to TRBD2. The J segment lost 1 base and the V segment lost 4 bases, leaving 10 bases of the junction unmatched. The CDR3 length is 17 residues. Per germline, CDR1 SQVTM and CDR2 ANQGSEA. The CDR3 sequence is CSVGRHGLAGRTDTQYF. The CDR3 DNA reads TGCAGCGTTGGACGACACGGACTAGCGGGTCGCACAGATACGCAGTATTTT.

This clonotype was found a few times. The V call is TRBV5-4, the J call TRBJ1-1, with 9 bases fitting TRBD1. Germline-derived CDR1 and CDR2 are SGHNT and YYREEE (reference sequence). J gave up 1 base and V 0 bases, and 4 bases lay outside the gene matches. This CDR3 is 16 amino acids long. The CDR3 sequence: CASSLAMGQGNTEAFF. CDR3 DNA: TGTGCCAGCAGCTTGGCCATGGGACAGGGGAACACTGAAGCTTTCTTT. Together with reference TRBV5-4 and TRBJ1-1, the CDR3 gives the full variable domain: ETGVTQSPTHLIKTRGQQVTLRCSSQSGHNTVSWYQQALGQGPQFIFQYYREEENGRGNFPPRFSGLQFPNYSSELNVNALELDDSALYLCASSLAMGQGNTEAFFGQGTRLTVV.

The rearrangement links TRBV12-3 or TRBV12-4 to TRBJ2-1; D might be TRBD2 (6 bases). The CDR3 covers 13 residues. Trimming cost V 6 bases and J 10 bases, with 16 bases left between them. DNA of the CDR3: TGTGCCAGCAGACCCTCCCTAGGGAGGGAGCAGTTCTTC. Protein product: CASRPSLGREQFF.

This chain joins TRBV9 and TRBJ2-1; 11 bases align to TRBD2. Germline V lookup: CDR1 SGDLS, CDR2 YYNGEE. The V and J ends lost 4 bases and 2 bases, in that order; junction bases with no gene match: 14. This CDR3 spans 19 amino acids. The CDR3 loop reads CASSIQGLAGGSPYNEQFF. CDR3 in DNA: TGTGCCAGCAGCATACAGGGGCTAGCGGGGGGCTCACCCTACAATGAGCAGTTCTTC.

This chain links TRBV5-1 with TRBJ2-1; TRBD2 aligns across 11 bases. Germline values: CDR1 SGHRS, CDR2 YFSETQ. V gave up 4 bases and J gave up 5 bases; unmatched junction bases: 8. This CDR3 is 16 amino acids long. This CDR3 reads CASSRSLAGAHNEQFF. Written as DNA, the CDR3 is TGCGCCAGCAGCCGATCACTAGCGGGGGCCCACAATGAGCAGTTCTTC.

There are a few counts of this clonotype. DNA for the CDR3: TGCAGTGCTAGAGATGGGGAGAACGGGTACAATGAGCAGTTCTTC. This gives the protein CSARDGENGYNEQFF. The chain is built from TRBV20-1 and TRBJ2-1, with a tentative D call TRBD2 (5 bases). Germline CDR1 is DFQATT and CDR2 is SNEGSKA (reference sequence). The CDR3 sequence is 15 residues long. The V gene lost 0 bases and the J gene lost 4 bases, with 13 bases spanning the gap.

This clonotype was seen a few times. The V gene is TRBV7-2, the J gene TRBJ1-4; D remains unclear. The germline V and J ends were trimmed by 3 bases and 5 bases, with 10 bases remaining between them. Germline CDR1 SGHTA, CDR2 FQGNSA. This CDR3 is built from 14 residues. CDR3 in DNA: TGTGCCAGCAGCTTTAGCAGGCCAAATGAAAAACTGTTTTTT. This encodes CASSFSRPNEKLFF.

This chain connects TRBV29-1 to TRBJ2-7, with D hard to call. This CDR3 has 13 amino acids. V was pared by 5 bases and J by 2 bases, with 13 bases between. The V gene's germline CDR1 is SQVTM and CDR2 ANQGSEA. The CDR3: CSVLEDSAYEQYF. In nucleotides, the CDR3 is TGCAGCGTTTTGGAAGACTCGGCCTACGAGCAGTACTTC.

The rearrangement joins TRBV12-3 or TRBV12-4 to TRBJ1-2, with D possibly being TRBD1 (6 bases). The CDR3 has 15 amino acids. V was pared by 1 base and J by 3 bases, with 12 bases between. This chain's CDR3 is CASSLGADSYYGYTF. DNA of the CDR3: TGTGCCAGCAGTTTAGGTGCGGACAGTTACTATGGCTACACCTTC.

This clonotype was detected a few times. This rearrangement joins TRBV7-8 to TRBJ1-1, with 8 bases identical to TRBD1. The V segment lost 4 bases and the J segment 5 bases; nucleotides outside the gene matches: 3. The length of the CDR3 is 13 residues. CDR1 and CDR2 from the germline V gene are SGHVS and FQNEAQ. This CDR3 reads CASSSWTGTEAFF. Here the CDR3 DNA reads TGTGCCAGCAGCTCTTGGACAGGGACTGAAGCTTTCTTT.

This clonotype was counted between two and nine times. CDR3 DNA sequence: TGTGCCAGTAGTATTGGGACCTCCTCGGGTGGCTACACCTTC. Amino acid sequence: CASSIGTSSGGYTF. The chain is built from TRBV19 and TRBJ1-2, with a tentative D call TRBD1 (5 bases). CDR1 is LNHDA, CDR2 SQIVND, per germline (reference sequence). V was clipped by 3 bases and J by 7 bases, with 15 bases between them. The CDR3 has 14 residues.

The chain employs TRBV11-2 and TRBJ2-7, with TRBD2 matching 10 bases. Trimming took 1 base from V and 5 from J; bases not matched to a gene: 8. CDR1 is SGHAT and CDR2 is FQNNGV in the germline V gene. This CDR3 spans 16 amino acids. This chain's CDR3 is CASSLVGLAGVHEQYF. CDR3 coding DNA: TGTGCCAGCAGCTTAGTCGGTCTAGCGGGAGTCCACGAGCAGTACTTC.

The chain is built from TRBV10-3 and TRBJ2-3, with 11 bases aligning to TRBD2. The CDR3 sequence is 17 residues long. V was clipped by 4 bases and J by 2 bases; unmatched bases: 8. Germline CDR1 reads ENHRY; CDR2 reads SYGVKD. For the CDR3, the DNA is TGTGCCATCAGTGCTCCGACTAGCGGGGAAGTCACAGATACGCAGTATTTT. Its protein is CAISAPTSGEVTDTQYF.

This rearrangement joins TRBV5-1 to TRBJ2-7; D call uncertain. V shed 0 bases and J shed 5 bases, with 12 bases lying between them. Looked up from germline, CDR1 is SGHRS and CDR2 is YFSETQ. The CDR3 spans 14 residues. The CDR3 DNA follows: TGCGCCAGCAGCTTGGGGCGTCAGGTAAACGAGCAGTACTTC. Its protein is CASSLGRQVNEQYF.

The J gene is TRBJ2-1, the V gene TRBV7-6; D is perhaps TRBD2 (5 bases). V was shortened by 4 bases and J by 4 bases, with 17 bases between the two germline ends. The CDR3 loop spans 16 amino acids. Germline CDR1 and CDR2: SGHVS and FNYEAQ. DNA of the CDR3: TGTGCCAGCAGCTCACCTGGCGGCGGGTCTTACAATGAGCAGTTCTTC. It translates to CASSSPGGGSYNEQFF.

The CDR3 DNA follows: TGTGCCAGCAGTCCCTCGGGCCCTCACGGGCTAGCGGTCTACAATGAGCAGTTCTTC. Residues: CASSPSGPHGLAVYNEQFF. V and J are TRBV6-2 or TRBV6-3 and TRBJ2-1, with TRBD2 matching over 7 bases. The CDR3 length is 19 residues. Germline V gene data show CDR1 as MNHEY and CDR2 as SVGEGT. V shed 5 bases, J shed 3 bases, and the junction held 19 bases outside the gene matches.

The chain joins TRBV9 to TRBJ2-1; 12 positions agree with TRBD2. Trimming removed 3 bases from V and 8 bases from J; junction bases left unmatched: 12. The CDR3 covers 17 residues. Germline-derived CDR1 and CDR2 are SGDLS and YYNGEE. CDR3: CASSEFPWTSGTHEQFF. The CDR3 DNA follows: TGTGCCAGCAGCGAGTTCCCCTGGACTAGCGGGACCCATGAGCAGTTCTTC.

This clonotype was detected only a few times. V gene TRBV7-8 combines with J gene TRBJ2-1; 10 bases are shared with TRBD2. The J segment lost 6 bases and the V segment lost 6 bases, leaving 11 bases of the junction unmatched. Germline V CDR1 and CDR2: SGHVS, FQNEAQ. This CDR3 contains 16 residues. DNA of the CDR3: TGTGCCAGCAGATCGTCAGCGGGGGGGCCACGCAATGAGCAGTTCTTC. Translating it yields CASRSSAGGPRNEQFF.